A selection of T cell receptor beta chains follows, all from one sample in a study of blood T cell repertoires in COVID-19. The repertoire was sequenced with immunoSEQ multiplex PCR; TCRdb's copy has only in-frame clones and lacks some. The data contain 130,000 or so clones, around 77% of them singletons. Sequencing was done on a sample of peripheral blood. Receptor source: a man aged 60 to 75 with active or convalescent COVID-19. CDR3s leave out the opening cysteine and the closing phenylalanine or tryptophan. The order of the fields is V gene, clone size, CDR3 length, CDR3 protein. Expanded clones are given a class, and other clones once, few, many or no size at all.

TRBV2,few,12,ASRALASTGELF
TRBV2,-,11,ASSRGSYNEQF
TRBV28,once,11,ASSQEAPYEQY
TRBV7-2,-,15,ASSLIVGQGNTGELF
TRBV28,-,12,ASSTPGLDHEQY
TRBV29-1,few,11,SALDEGPDTQY
TRBV18,-,16,ATHRGPGGSSGANVLT
TRBV19,-,12,ASRTGGYTDTQY
TRBV28,-,14,ASSAQTGGRNEKLF
TRBV4-3,-,13,ASSQASGGSITQY
TRBV29-1,once,13,SAGTGRSTNEKLF
TRBV6-6,-,14,ASSNRQGSGNQPQH
TRBV29-1,-,12,SAVTSGSRYEQY
TRBV27,once,17,ASSLPRQPPREFQETQY
TRBV7-2,once,15,ASSYGLAGVYYNEQF
TRBV7-8,-,18,ASSPIVPLIAGATTDTQY
TRBV5-5,-,14,ASSYRGTGRGQPQH
TRBV24-1,-,12,ATSLTGSAYEQY
TRBV3-1/TRBV3-2,once,15,ASSQILPGQMNTEAF
TRBV9,once,13,ASSVDPGRGNTQY
TRBV29-1,-,13,SVEGSGGSGTEAF
TRBV18,-,12,ASSPSTGTGELF
TRBV7-6,-,13,ASSPGQGKDNEQF
TRBV28,-,12,ASSPPRGRAEAF
TRBV3-1/TRBV3-2,-,17,ASSQDPRTSGGRTGELF
TRBV11-3,-,12,ASSLGDSQETQY
TRBV7-9,few,13,ASSLAFGSGNTIY
TRBV18,-,10,ASSPYNGELF
TRBV27,-,13,ASSLLQGPSYEQY
TRBV12-1,-,19,ASSLTRRRREVLTATDTQY
TRBV25-1,-,9,ASGGEGTQY
TRBV4-2,-,15,ASSQASGETIYNEQF
TRBV4-3,-,11,ASSRGGSYEQY
TRBV6-5,-,13,ASSYTGYANNEQF
TRBV27,-,15,ASSLWSSGGSYNEQF
TRBV6-2/TRBV6-3,few,9,ASSRNSPLH
TRBV18,-,13,ASSLGGRSNQPQH
TRBV13,once,14,ASTQTGSGSLSEQF
TRBV9,-,14,ASSVTFGQGGEKLF
TRBV24-1,-,12,ATSGQKPPYEQY
TRBV5-6,few,12,ASSSYQGVNTIY
TRBV24-1,-,14,ATSDNRDRGQQPQH
TRBV19,-,14,ASSIASGNSIQPQH
TRBV19,-,11,ASTSGGLGEQY
TRBV19,-,14,ASSMDAGTGGYEQY
TRBV11-3,-,13,ASSLGASGNYEQY
TRBV3-1/TRBV3-2,-,18,ASSQELSGVVMGSYNEQF
TRBV19,few,12,ASSKQGPRYGYT
TRBV10-3,few,11,AIMAGDGRELF
TRBV7-2,many,12,ASSPGLITDTQY